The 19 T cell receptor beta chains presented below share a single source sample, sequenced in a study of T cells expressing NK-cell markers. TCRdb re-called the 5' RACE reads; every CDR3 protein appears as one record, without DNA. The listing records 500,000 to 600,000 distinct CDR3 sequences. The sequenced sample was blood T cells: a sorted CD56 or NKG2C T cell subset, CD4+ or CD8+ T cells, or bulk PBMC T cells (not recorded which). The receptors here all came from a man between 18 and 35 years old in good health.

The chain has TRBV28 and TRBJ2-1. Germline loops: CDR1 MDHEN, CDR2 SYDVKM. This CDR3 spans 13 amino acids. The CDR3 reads CASSFSGVYEQFF.

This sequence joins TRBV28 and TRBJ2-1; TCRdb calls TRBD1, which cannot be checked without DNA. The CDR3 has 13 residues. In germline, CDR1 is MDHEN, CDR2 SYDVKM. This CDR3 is CASSRGRDNEQFF.

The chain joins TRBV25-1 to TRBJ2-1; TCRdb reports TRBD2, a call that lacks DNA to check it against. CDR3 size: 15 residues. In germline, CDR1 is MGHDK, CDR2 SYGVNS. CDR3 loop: CASSGRQFRDNEQFF.

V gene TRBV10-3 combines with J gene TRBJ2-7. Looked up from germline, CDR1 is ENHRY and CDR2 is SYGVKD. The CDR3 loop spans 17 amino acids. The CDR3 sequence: CAISESIIGGSSYEQYF.

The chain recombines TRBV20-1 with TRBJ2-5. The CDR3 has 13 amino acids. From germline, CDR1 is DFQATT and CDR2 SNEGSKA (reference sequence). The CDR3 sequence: CSARADPQETQYF.

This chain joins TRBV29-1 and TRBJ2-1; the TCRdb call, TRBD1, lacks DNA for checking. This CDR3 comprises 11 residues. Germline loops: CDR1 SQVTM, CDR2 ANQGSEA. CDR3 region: CSVGQGDEQFF.

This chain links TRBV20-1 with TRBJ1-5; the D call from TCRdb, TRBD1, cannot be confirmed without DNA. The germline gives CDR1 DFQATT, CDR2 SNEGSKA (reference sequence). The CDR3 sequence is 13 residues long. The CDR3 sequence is CSARTVENQPQHF.

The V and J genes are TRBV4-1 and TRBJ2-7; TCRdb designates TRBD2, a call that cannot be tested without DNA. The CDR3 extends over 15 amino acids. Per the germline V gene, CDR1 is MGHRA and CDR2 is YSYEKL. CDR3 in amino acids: CASSQATSVSYEQYF.

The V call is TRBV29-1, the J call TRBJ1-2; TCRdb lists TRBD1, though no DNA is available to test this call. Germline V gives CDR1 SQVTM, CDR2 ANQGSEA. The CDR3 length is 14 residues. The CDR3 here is CSVEAREANYGYTF.

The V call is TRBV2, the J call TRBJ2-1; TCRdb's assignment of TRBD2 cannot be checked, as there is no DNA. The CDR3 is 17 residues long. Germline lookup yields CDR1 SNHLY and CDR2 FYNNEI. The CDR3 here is CASSSELESGRGNEQFF.

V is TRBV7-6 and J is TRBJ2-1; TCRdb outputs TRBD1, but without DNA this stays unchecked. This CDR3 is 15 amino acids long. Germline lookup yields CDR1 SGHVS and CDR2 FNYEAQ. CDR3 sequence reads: CASSPTAGAYNEQFF.

CDR3 region: CATSRPGGFGEKLFF. The chain employs TRBV15 and TRBJ1-4; TCRdb's D gene call, TRBD1, goes unchecked for lack of DNA. CDR1 LNHNV and CDR2 YYDKDF come from the germline V gene (reference sequence). The CDR3 is 15 residues long.

CDR3 residues: CASSLGWQGIQPQHF. The rearrangement uses TRBV5-6 and TRBJ1-5; TCRdb selects TRBD1, and the lack of DNA leaves this call unchecked. This CDR3 contains 15 residues. Looked up from germline, CDR1 is SGHDT and CDR2 is YYEEEE.

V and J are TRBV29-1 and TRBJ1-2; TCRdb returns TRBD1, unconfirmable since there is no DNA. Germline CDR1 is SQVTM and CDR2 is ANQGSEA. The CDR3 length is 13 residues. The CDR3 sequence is CSVRDRSNYGYTF.

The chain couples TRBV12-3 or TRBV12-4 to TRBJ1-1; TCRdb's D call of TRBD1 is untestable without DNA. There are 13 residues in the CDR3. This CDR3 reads CASRNPGGTWAFF.

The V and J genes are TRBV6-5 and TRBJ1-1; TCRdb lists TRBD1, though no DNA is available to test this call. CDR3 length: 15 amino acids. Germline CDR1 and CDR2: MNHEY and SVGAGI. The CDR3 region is CASSYSGTGGIKAFF.

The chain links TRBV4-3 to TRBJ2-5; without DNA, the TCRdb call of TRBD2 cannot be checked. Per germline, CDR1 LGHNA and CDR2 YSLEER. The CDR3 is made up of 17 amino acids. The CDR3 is CASSQDRERGFQETQYF.

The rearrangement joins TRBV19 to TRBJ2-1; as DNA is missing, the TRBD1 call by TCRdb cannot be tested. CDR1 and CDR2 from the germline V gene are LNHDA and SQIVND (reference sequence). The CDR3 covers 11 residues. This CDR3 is CASSRRQEQFF.

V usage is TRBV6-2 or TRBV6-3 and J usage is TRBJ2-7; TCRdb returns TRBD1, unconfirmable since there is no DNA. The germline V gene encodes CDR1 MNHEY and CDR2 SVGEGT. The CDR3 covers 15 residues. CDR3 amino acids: CASLGPGQWNYEQYF.